This T cell receptor beta chain is from a study of regulatory T cells in long-lasting Graves disease (dated by TCRdb to the early 2020s). Regarding the study in general: Antithyroid drugs had been taken for less than 3 months by newly diagnosed Graves' disease patients. The study was conducted in China and was registered as a clinical trial. This study used TCR sequencing and RNA sequencing of peripheral blood to compare persistent Graves' disease patients against newly diagnosed Graves' disease patients. A total of some 33 samples were covered by TCR sequencing, comprising 13 persistent and around 20 newly diagnosed Graves' disease patients. General conclusions and limits of the study: Compared with newly diagnosed patients, persistent Graves' disease patients had lower TCR Shannon entropy and fewer highly expanded clones, which suggests clonal expansion. Only peripheral blood was studied, because thyroid tissue, the primary lesion, was inaccessible. Persistent patients shared more public clonotypes among themselves (2,741) than newly diagnosed patients did (more than 950). The small sample size was acknowledged by the authors as a limitation that may reduce accuracy. TRBV28, TRBJ1-2 and TRBJ2-5 were preferentially used in persistent disease, while TRBV20-1 and TRBJ2-1 were favored in newly diagnosed disease. Sequencing and analysis were restricted to the TCR beta chain.

According to the study, the label for this sample's time point signals: newly diagnosed GD, antithyroid drugs for less than 3 months. For both TCR sequencing and RNA sequencing, RNA was extracted from PBMCs in TRIzol. Graves' disease was diagnosed according to American Thyroid Association guidelines. Recruitment of patients was carried out at an endocrinology department in Xi'an, China. Each patient gave approximately 9 milliliters of peripheral blood, collected in an EDTA anticoagulant tube. Ficoll Paque Plus density gradient separation was used to isolate PBMCs, and no additional T cell sorting was done. An Agilent 2100 Bioanalyzer and agarose gel were used to assess RNA quality, and a NanoDrop 2000 was used to measure RNA concentration. The protocol used for the library was multiplex PCR. This sample was sequenced with an Illumina HiSeq 4000. TCR beta libraries were built with iRepertoire HTBI primers and Arm-PCR amplification of CDR3 regions. Before sequencing, the PCR products went through gel purification. On the authors' methods: A total of 60 to 80 TRBV and some 13 TRBJ segments were identified across samples and were used for gene usage analysis of CDR3 amino acid clonotypes. COPE and FqMerger were used to merge the filtered high-quality paired reads into contigs. BLAST was used to align contigs to IMGT TRBV, TRBD and TRBJ reference genes, with CDR3 defined following IMGT. Any clonotype with a frequency above 0.1% was counted as a highly expanded clone. Shannon entropy served as the measure of repertoire diversity, while the Gini coefficient captured V-J evenness. A clonotype found in more than one individual was treated as public. The public sequencing data were trimmed at Q25 with fastp and processed into clonotypes with MiXCR by TCRdb, which kept only in-frame beta chains. Every CDR3 protein is listed once, alongside the most common genes and DNA of its rows. These V and J calls rely on TCRdb rather than the paper's analysis. Counted in this sample were 400,000 to 550,000 distinct CDR3 sequences; 14% to 15% of them appeared once. The biggest ten clones account for around 17% of the sample.

V is reduced by 4 bases and J by 8 bases, leaving a spacing of 17 bases between them. The CDR3 runs 14 residues from the cysteine to the phenylalanine. Only CDR3 DNA remains: 42 bases, in frame from the first base. The table lists this clonotype with many counts. The specificity of this receptor is unknown. Per-base quality was not reported, and no clone a single base away is much larger than it. The sample was also linked to a second study, of T cells in Graves' hyperthyroidism and ophthalmopathy. The second paper states: Graves' hyperthyroidism was defined as stable when no progression to ophthalmopathy occurred over 18 months of follow-up. The hyperthyroidism patients were between 18 and 65 years old and newly diagnosed, with a disease duration of less than 2 months. Exclusion was applied to patients with uncontrolled infections, other autoimmune diseases, pregnancy or lactation. Diagnoses were based on clinical symptoms, serum thyroxine and TRAb, thyroid ultrasound and orbital computed tomography. The first round of RT-PCR for the TCR CDR3 was performed with the HTBI primer set and the Qiagen OneStep RT-PCR kit. Blood samples also contained most of the expanded thyroid clonotypes (frequency above 0.001), which suggests that blood repertoires may reflect thyroid immune responses. In cross-validation, a model built on a 13 V-J signature told ophthalmopathy apart from stable hyperthyroidism with approximately 91% sensitivity and about 81% specificity, and in testing the same model reached 80%/75%. In validation, the model predicted progression to ophthalmopathy with around 71% sensitivity and over 72% specificity, a median of about 6.7 months before onset. TCR V-J signatures able to tell the groups apart were searched for in a discovery cohort of 100 patients, of whom over 40 had Graves' ophthalmopathy and about 60 had stable Graves' hyperthyroidism. An independent validation cohort of under 20 hyperthyroidism patients and some 15 patients who later progressed to ophthalmopathy tested prospective prediction of ophthalmopathy. The approximately 100 discovery patients were randomly split 7:3 into training and test sets. The study also compared thyroid tissue and blood T-cell repertoires from more than five Graves' hyperthyroidism patients. Once sampling was done, hyperthyroidism patients were given methimazole at a starting dose of 30 mg daily, whereas ophthalmopathy patients were given high-dose intravenous methylprednisolone. Libraries were constructed in a second round of multiplex PCR, after which size selection and purification were carried out. Paired-end sequencing of the libraries was performed with 100 bp reads on an Illumina HiSeq2000. SOAPnuke was used to process the raw data, with reads discarded if the reads contained adapters or uncalled bases, had a mean Phred below 15, or lacked an exact constant-primer or identifier match. COPE v1.2.5 was used to merge high-quality paired reads, and clonotypes were defined as unique nucleotide sequences. MiTCR v1.1 was used to align the clonotypes against IMGT TRBV, TRBD and TRBJ reference segments. The analysis was restricted to V-J combinations with a frequency above 0.0001, which together covered just over 99% of the repertoires. The TCS score was defined as the ratio of F50 (clonal expansion) to E x V (chaos), calculated using BLOSUM62-based TCRdist between CDR3 peptides within each V-J. Welch's t-statistics and random forest reduced fewer than 550 V-J features to 13, which were used in a naive Bayes classifier (R e1071). Sample size was not statistically predetermined, and investigators were not blinded to group allocation. The paper describes TCR Vbeta CDR3 sequencing of roughly 130 peripheral blood samples, made up of about 41 ophthalmopathy patients, over 70 hyperthyroidism patients and 17 progressor patients.

The chain uses TRBV12-3 or TRBV12-4 and TRBJ1-2; the D gene is possibly TRBD1, with 6 bases matching. Sample: peripheral blood mononuclear cells (PBMCs), taken at new diagnosis, from a patient treated with antithyroid drugs. The TCR sequence derives from a woman aged 25 to 39 with Graves disease. Donor details come from another sample of the same person, matched by shared clones. The CDR3 in this case is CASSSGEAGDGYTF. The DNA sequence reads TGTGCCAGCAGTTCCGGGGAGGCAGGGGACGGCTACACCTTC.